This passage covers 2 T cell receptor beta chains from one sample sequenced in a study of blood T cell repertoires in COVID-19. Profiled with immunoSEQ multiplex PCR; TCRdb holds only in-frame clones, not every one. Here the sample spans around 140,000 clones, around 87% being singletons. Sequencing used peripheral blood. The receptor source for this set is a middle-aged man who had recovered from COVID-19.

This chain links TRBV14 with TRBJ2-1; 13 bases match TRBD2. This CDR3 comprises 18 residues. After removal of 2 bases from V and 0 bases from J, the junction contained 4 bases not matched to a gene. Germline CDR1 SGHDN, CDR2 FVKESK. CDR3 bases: TGTGCCAGCAGCCAACCGGGACTAGCGGGGCCCTCCTACAATGAGCAGTTCTTC. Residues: CASSQPGLAGPSYNEQFF.

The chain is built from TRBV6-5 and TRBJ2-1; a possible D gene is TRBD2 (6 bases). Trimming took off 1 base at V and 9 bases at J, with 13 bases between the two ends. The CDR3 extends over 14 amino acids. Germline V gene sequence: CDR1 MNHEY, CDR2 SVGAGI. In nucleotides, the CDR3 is TGTGCCAGCAGTTACTTGGGAGGACAAGCTGAGCAGTTCTTC. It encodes CASSYLGGQAEQFF.